This T cell receptor beta chain was sequenced for a study of response to subunit inactivated influenza vaccine. Study results and caveats: The authors proposed limited new T cell recruitment per seasonal influenza vaccination.

TCRdb redid the calling of the RT-PCR reads with MiXCR, one entry per CDR3 protein. The table lists around 470,000 distinct CDR3 sequences, approximately 7.8% of them singletons. As to this clonotype: Its target is not known.

V was cut by 6 bases and J by 3 bases, with 15 bases left in between. The CDR3 extends over 14 amino acids. Germline-derived CDR1 and CDR2 are DFQATT and SNEGSKA (reference sequence). This TCR derives from a man aged 50 to 69 who received an inactivated influenza vaccine. This rearrangement joins TRBV20-1 to TRBJ1-5, with D uncertain. The material sequenced was PBMCs from blood, taken less than 30 months after vaccination. The DNA for the CDR3 is TGCAGTGCGCAAATTCCAGGAGTCAATCAGCCCCAGCATTTT. As protein: CSAQIPGVNQPQHF.